The clone carrying this T cell receptor beta chain showed up many times. Germline CDR1 reads MGHRA; CDR2 reads YSYEKL. The V end lost 5 bases, the J end lost 2 bases, and 14 bases lay between the germline ends. The CDR3 is 15 amino acids. This specimen comes from a study of T cells after yellow fever vaccination. Study observations and caveats: Across the CD4 and CD8 compartments, a small share of clonotypes was present in both. It was a weaker secondary response, yet one that peaked faster, at day 5 versus 15. At around 95% for CD4 and 75% to 90% for CD8, most primary-vaccination clones showed up again after the booster.

Universal primer sites and UMIs were introduced during 5'RACE template-switching synthesis of TCR cDNA. TCRdb ran MiXCR on the 5' RACE reads and lists one entry per CDR3 protein. The sample has about 25,000 distinct CDR3 sequences; 4.5% to 6% are singletons. The chain employs TRBV4-1 and TRBJ2-3; D might be TRBD2 (6 bases). This receptor was identified in a man between 25 and 39 years old who received the YFV17D yellow fever vaccine. This specimen was PBMCs, either bulk or a sorted T-cell subset (CD4+, CD8+, memory, or dextramer-sorted; not recorded which), taken 15 days after the yellow fever booster vaccination. CDR3 nucleotide sequence: TGCGCCAGCAGCTTACGATCTAGCGACACAGATACGCAGTATTTT. This encodes CASSLRSSDTDTQYF.